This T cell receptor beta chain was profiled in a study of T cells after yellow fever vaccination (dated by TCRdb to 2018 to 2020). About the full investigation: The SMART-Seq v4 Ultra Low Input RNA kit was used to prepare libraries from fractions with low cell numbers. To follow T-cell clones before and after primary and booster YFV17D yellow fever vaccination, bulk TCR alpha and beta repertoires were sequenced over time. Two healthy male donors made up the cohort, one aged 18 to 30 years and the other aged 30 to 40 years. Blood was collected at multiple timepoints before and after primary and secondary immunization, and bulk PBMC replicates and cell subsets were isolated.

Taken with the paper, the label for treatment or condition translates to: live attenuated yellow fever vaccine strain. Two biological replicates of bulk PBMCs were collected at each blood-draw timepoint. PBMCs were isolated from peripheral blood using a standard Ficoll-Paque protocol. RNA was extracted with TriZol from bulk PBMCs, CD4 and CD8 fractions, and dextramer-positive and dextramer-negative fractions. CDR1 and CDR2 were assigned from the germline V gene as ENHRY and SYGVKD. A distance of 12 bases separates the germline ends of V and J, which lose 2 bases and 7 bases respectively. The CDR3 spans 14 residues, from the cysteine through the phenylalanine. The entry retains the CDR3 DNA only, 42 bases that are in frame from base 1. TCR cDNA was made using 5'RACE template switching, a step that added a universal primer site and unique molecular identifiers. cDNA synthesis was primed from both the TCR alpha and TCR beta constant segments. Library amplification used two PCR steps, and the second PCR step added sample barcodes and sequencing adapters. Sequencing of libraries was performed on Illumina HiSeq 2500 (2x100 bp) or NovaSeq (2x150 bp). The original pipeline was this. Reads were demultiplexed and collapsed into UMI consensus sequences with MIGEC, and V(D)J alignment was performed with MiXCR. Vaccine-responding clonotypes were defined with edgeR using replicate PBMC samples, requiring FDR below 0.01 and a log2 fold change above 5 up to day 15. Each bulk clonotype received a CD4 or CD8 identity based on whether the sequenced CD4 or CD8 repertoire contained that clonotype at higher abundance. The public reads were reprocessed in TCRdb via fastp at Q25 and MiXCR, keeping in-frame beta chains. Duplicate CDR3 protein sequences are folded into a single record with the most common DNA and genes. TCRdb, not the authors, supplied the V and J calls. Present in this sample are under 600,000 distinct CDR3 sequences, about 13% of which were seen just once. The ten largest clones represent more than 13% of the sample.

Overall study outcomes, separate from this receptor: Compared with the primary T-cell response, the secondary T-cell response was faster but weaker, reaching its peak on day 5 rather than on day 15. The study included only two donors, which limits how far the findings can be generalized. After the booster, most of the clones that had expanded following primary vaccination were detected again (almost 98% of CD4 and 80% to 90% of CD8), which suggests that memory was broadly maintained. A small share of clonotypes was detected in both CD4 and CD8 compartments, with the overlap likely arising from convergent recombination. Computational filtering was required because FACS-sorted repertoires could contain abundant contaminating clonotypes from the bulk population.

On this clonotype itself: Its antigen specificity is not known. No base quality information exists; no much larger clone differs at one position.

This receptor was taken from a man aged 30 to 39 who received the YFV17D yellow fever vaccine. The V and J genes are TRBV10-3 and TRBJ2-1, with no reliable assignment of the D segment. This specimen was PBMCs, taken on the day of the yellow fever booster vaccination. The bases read TGTGCCATCAGTGAGGGTGACGTCGGGAATGAGCAGTTCTTC. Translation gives CAISEGDVGNEQFF.